Listed here are 32 T cell receptor beta chains from one sample, sequenced in a study of CD8+ T cells in alopecia areata. The sequencing template was cDNA reverse transcribed from extracted RNA. The table came from immunoSEQ multiplex PCR; TCRdb's copy has only in-frame clones and leaves some out. The repertoire holds around 70,000 clones, with 29% as singletons. Specified treatment: oral pan-JAK inhibitor, 5-10 mg twice daily. Sequencing was performed on CD8+ T cells sorted from blood, taken at week 4, from a patient treated with tofacitinib. Every receptor here comes from a human donor with alopecia areata.

This clone was seen only a few times. DNA of the CDR3: TGCAGCGAGTTGACAGGGAACGTCAATGAGCAGTTCTTC. Its protein is CSELTGNVNEQFF. This rearrangement joins TRBV29-1 to TRBJ2-1; 7 bases are shared with TRBD1. The CDR3 loop spans 13 amino acids. Germline CDR1 reads SQVTM; CDR2 reads ANQGSEA. With 7 bases clipped from V and 6 bases from J, the junction kept 9 bases outside the gene matches.

This sequence joins TRBV18 and TRBJ2-7, with D tentatively TRBD1 (6 bases). Trimming took off 2 bases at V and 2 bases at J, with 7 bases between the two ends. The CDR3 is 13 residues long. Germline V gene sequence: CDR1 KGHSH, CDR2 LQKENI. This CDR3 reads CASSPGDTYEQYF. The CDR3 DNA reads TGTGCCAGCTCACCAGGGGACACCTACGAGCAGTACTTC.

This clone was detected many times. The sample carries other DNA sequences with the same CDR3. The rearrangement joins TRBV30 to TRBJ1-2, with TRBD1 as a possible D gene (6 bases). The CDR3 spans 14 residues. The V end was cut by 2 bases, the J end by 4 bases, with 14 bases between. Germline CDR1 GTSNPN, CDR2 SVGIG (reference sequence). CDR3 loop: CAWSPGQGAYGYTF. In DNA, the CDR3 is TGTGCCTGGAGTCCGGGACAAGGAGCCTATGGCTACACCTTC.

The rearrangement joins TRBV11-1 to TRBJ1-5; no clear D gene. The CDR3 extends over 15 amino acids. Trimming left V 8 bases short and J 1 base short, with 15 bases between. Germline CDR1 and CDR2: SGHAT and FQDESV (reference sequence). CDR3 coding DNA: TGTGCCAGCGAAGAAGGGAGTGGAAGCAATCAGCCCCAGCATTTT. Translation gives CASEEGSGSNQPQHF. Full variable domain (missing parts from reference TRBV11-1 and TRBJ1-5): EAEVAQSPRYKITEKSQAVAFWCDPISGHATLYWYRQILGQGPELLVQFQDESVVDDSQLPKDRFSAERLKGVDSTLKIQPAELGDSAMYLCASEEGSGSNQPQHFGDGTRLSIL.

This chain uses TRBV11-2 with TRBJ2-6; D is ambiguous. V was pared by 11 bases and J by 4 bases, with 15 bases between. This CDR3 has 14 amino acids. CDR1 is SGHAT and CDR2 is FQNNGV in the germline V gene. This CDR3 is CAFTAETGANVLTF. Written as DNA, the CDR3 is TGTGCCTTTACCGCGGAGACGGGGGCCAACGTCCTGACTTTC.

V usage is TRBV29-1 and J usage is TRBJ2-1; D is perhaps TRBD2 (5 bases). Germline loops: CDR1 SQVTM, CDR2 ANQGSEA. The V end was cut by 3 bases, the J end by 0 bases, with 9 bases between. The CDR3 has 14 residues. The CDR3 nucleotides are TGCAGCGTTGATTCGGGGAGCTCCTACAATGAGCAGTTCTTC. Encoded protein: CSVDSGSSYNEQFF.

The chain is built from TRBV29-1 and TRBJ2-3, with 8 bases lining up with TRBD2. Germline V CDR1 and CDR2: SQVTM, ANQGSEA. The CDR3 sequence is 13 residues long. CDR3 region: CARWSGGPDTQYF. DNA of the CDR3: TGCGCCCGCTGGAGCGGGGGACCAGATACGCAGTATTTT.

The V gene is TRBV9, the J gene TRBJ2-1, with 7 bases identical to TRBD2. J gave up 4 bases and V 0 bases, and 4 bases lay outside the gene matches. Germline assignment: CDR1 SGDLS and CDR2 YYNGEE. This CDR3 is built from 15 residues. This CDR3 reads CASSVDSGRYNEQFF. The CDR3 nucleotides read TGTGCCAGCAGCGTAGATAGCGGGCGATACAATGAGCAGTTCTTC.

This clone has just one count. The rearrangement uses TRBV30 and TRBJ2-7; 7 nucleotides match TRBD2. The V gene's germline CDR1 is GTSNPN and CDR2 SVGIG (reference sequence). The CDR3 runs 12 residues. Trimming at V came to 7 bases and at J to 0 bases, leaving 3 bases not matched to a gene. The CDR3 reads CASAGDSYEQYF. Written as DNA, the CDR3 is TGTGCCTCCGCGGGGGACTCCTACGAGCAGTACTTC.

This clone was observed a handful of times. The rearrangement uses TRBV29-1 and TRBJ2-5; possibly TRBD2 for D (6 bases). Trimming took off 3 bases at V and 3 bases at J, with 14 bases between the two ends. CDR3 length: 14 amino acids. From germline, CDR1 is SQVTM and CDR2 ANQGSEA. The CDR3, as DNA: TGCAGCGTTGAGTCACGGGGCGGGGAAGAGACCCAGTACTTC. Amino acid sequence: CSVESRGGEETQYF.

The sample holds a few counts of this clone. V usage is TRBV7-6 and J usage is TRBJ2-7; 7 bases line up with TRBD2. The V gene's germline CDR1 is SGHVS and CDR2 FNYEAQ. V shed 5 bases, J shed 6 bases, and the junction held 4 bases outside the gene matches. CDR3 size: 12 residues. The CDR3 DNA sequence: TGTGCCAGCAGCCAGGCGGGGGTCGAGCAGTACTTC. This encodes CASSQAGVEQYF.

Regarding this clone: The same CDR3 also results from other DNA sequences found in this sample. This chain connects TRBV29-1 to TRBJ2-1; D possibly corresponds to TRBD2 (6 bases). The CDR3 runs 10 residues. V lost 6 bases, J lost 9 bases, and 9 bases lay in between. CDR1 and CDR2 (germline): SQVTM, ANQGSEA. The CDR3, as DNA: TGCAGCGTCCCCGGGGGTGAGCAGTTCTTC. Translated, it gives CSVPGGEQFF.

This clone was found a few times. This chain joins TRBV7-3 and TRBJ1-2; possibly TRBD1 for D (5 bases). V was shortened by 3 bases and J by 6 bases, with 11 bases between the two germline ends. Germline V gene data show CDR1 as SGHTA and CDR2 as FQGTGA. This CDR3 is 13 amino acids long. The CDR3 spells CASSLSKGNGYTF. Written as DNA, the CDR3 is TGTGCCAGCAGCTTGTCAAAGGGGAATGGCTACACCTTC.

CDR3 sequence (DNA): TGTGCCAGCAGTGCCACCGGGACAGAAGAGACCCAGTACTTC. Translating gives CASSATGTEETQYF. The J gene is TRBJ2-5, the V gene TRBV6-5, with 7 bases aligning to TRBD1. CDR3 length: 14 residues. V trimming: 5 bases; J trimming: 3 bases; junction bases outside the gene matches: 6. The germline gives CDR1 MNHEY, CDR2 SVGAGI.

This clone was seen a few times. The chain has TRBV10-3 and TRBJ1-5; D is unclear. Per germline, CDR1 ENHRY and CDR2 SYGVKD. CDR3 size: 14 residues. V gave up 3 bases and J gave up 0 bases, with 6 bases separating them. CDR3 bases: TGTGCCATCAGTGATTCAGTTAGCAATCAGCCCCAGCATTTT. Translation: CAISDSVSNQPQHF.

This chain uses TRBV29-1 with TRBJ2-6, with a weak D call TRBD2 (5 bases). The CDR3 covers 13 residues. Trimming took 6 bases from V and 0 from J, leaving 6 bases between them. Looked up from germline, CDR1 is SQVTM and CDR2 is ANQGSEA. CDR3 region: CSVGSSGANVLTF. The CDR3 DNA is TGCAGCGTGGGGAGCTCTGGGGCCAACGTCCTGACTTTC.

This clone was seen more than once but under ten times. The gene calls are TRBV4-2 and TRBJ2-7; 12 bases align to TRBD2. The junction had 4 bases not matched to a gene; V was cut back by 2 bases and J by 5 bases. The CDR3 runs to 15 residues. Germline-derived CDR1 and CDR2 are LGHNA and YNFKEQ. The chain's CDR3 is CASSQSLAGGHEQYF. CDR3 in DNA: TGTGCCAGCAGCCAATCACTAGCGGGAGGACACGAGCAGTACTTC.

This clone was observed a handful of times. The rearrangement uses TRBV29-1 and TRBJ2-7, with D hard to call. The CDR3 has 13 residues. Germline lookup yields CDR1 SQVTM and CDR2 ANQGSEA. V gave up 2 bases and J gave up 2 bases, with 10 bases separating them. DNA of the CDR3: TGCAGCGTTGAATTCGCGCAGCCCTACGAGCAGTACTTC. This translates into CSVEFAQPYEQYF.

The chain recombines TRBV5-1 with TRBJ2-5; D remains unclear. Germline V lookup: CDR1 SGHRS, CDR2 YFSETQ. The CDR3 has 12 residues. V was shortened by 5 bases and J by 3 bases, with 8 bases between the two germline ends. The CDR3 nucleotides are TGCGCCAGCAGGTCGGTCGAAGAGACCCAGTACTTC. It yields the protein CASRSVEETQYF.

This clone was counted only a few times. The chain combines TRBV30 with TRBJ1-4; D is unresolved. CDR3 length: 13 amino acids. V was pared by 4 bases and J by 6 bases, with 12 bases between. Germline V gene data show CDR1 as GTSNPN and CDR2 as SVGIG (reference sequence). DNA for the CDR3: TGTGCCTGGACTCCGGCGGCCTATGAAAAACTGTTTTTT. Translated, it gives CAWTPAAYEKLFF.

V is TRBV27 and J is TRBJ2-1, with D uncertain. Germline values: CDR1 MNHEY, CDR2 SMNVEV (reference sequence). V was clipped by 4 bases and J by 7 bases, with 11 bases between them. The CDR3 contains 13 residues. The chain's CDR3 is CASSSLLWNEQFF. Written as DNA, the CDR3 is TGTGCCAGCAGTTCTTTGCTGTGGAATGAGCAGTTCTTC.

This clone was counted between two and nine times. The rearrangement uses TRBV29-1 and TRBJ2-2, with D maybe TRBD2 (6 bases). The V gene's germline CDR1 is SQVTM and CDR2 ANQGSEA. CDR3 length: 11 amino acids. V lost 6 bases, J lost 8 bases, and 10 bases lay in between. The CDR3 coding sequence is TGCAGCGTCGGCGCGGGAGGGGAGCTGTTTTTT. Translated: CSVGAGGELFF.

This rearrangement joins TRBV29-1 to TRBJ2-5, with 12 bases matching TRBD2. Germline V gene sequence: CDR1 SQVTM, CDR2 ANQGSEA. Trimming took 4 bases from V and 0 from J; bases not matched to a gene: 6. This CDR3 is 16 amino acids long. The CDR3 nucleotides read TGCAGCGTTGCAGGGACTAGCGGGCAGTACCAAGAGACCCAGTACTTC. It yields the protein CSVAGTSGQYQETQYF.

V and J are TRBV29-1 and TRBJ2-3; D may be TRBD1 or TRBD2 (5 bases each). V shed 0 bases and J shed 2 bases, with 12 bases lying between them. Germline V gives CDR1 SQVTM, CDR2 ANQGSEA. The CDR3 has 15 amino acids. CDR3 sequence reads: CSVEDRGTYTDTQYF. The CDR3 DNA reads TGCAGCGTTGAAGATCGAGGGACCTACACAGATACGCAGTATTTT.

The chain recombines TRBV15 with TRBJ2-5; TRBD1 is a possible D gene (5 bases). Per the germline V gene, CDR1 is LNHNV and CDR2 is YYDKDF (reference sequence). Trimming took 3 bases from V and 5 from J, leaving 16 bases between them. The CDR3 spans 15 residues. In DNA, the CDR3 is TGTGCCACCAGCAGGAGGACACAGATACCGGAGACCCAGTACTTC. It codes for CATSRRTQIPETQYF.

The CDR3 protein is CASSHRTDYEQYF. The CDR3 DNA is TGTGCCAGCAGCCACAGGACAGACTACGAGCAGTACTTC. The chain employs TRBV7-9 and TRBJ2-7, with D possibly being TRBD1 (6 bases). The CDR3 covers 13 residues. Germline CDR1 SEHNR, CDR2 FQNEAQ (reference sequence). Trimming cost V 5 bases and J 3 bases, with 11 bases left between them.

This clone was seen a few times. V is TRBV4-1 and J is TRBJ1-2; D unclear. This CDR3 spans 14 amino acids. The germline V gene has CDR1 MGHRA and CDR2 YSYEKL. Trimming removed 0 bases at V and 5 bases at J, with 10 bases between. As DNA, the CDR3 is TGCGCCAGCAGCCAAGACCCTGTGGGGTATGGCTACACCTTC. Translation gives CASSQDPVGYGYTF.

The chain employs TRBV29-1 and TRBJ2-1, with 12 positions matching TRBD2. The CDR3 has 13 amino acids. CDR1 and CDR2 from the germline V gene are SQVTM and ANQGSEA. V lost 4 bases and J lost 9; bases outside the gene matches: 4. This CDR3 reads CSVGLAGVGEQFF. CDR3 sequence (DNA): TGCAGCGTTGGACTAGCGGGAGTTGGTGAGCAGTTCTTC.

In its sample, this clone was seen a few times. This chain joins TRBV5-4 and TRBJ2-5, with D unresolved. V was pared by 1 base and J by 5 bases, with 12 bases between. This CDR3 is 14 amino acids long. The germline V gene encodes CDR1 SGHNT and CDR2 YYREEE (reference sequence). The CDR3 protein is CASSLRWARETQYF. The CDR3 region has the DNA TGTGCCAGCAGCTTGAGGTGGGCTCGGGAGACCCAGTACTTC.

V and J are TRBV5-6 and TRBJ2-3; D uncertain. The CDR3 has 12 residues. The germline V gene encodes CDR1 SGHDT and CDR2 YYEEEE. V was shortened by 4 bases and J by 6 bases, with 9 bases between the two germline ends. This chain's CDR3 is CASSAWLDTQYF. Written as DNA, the CDR3 is TGTGCCAGCAGCGCGTGGTTGGATACGCAGTATTTT. Drawing the rest from reference TRBV5-6 and TRBJ2-3, the complete variable domain is DAGVTQSPTHLIKTRGQQVTLRCSPKSGHDTVSWYQQALGQGPQFIFQYYEEEERQRGNFPDRFSGHQFPNYSSELNVNALLLGDSALYLCASSAWLDTQYFGPGTRLTVL.

The CDR3 DNA sequence: TGTGCCAGCAGCACAGGACCGACGGTGGCTCAAGAGACCCAGTACTTC. The encoded protein is CASSTGPTVAQETQYF. V and J are TRBV11-1 and TRBJ2-5, with a tentative D call TRBD1 (5 bases). The CDR3 contains 16 residues. V was cut by 5 bases and J by 2 bases, with 18 bases left in between. Looked up from germline, CDR1 is SGHAT and CDR2 is FQDESV (reference sequence).

The V gene is TRBV20-1, the J gene TRBJ2-5; no clear D. Germline CDR1 is DFQATT and CDR2 is SNEGSKA (reference sequence). Trimming cost V 3 bases and J 4 bases, with 3 bases left between them. The CDR3 covers 10 residues. CDR3 in amino acids: CSASIETQYF. CDR3 sequence (DNA): TGCAGTGCTAGTATAGAGACCCAGTACTTC.